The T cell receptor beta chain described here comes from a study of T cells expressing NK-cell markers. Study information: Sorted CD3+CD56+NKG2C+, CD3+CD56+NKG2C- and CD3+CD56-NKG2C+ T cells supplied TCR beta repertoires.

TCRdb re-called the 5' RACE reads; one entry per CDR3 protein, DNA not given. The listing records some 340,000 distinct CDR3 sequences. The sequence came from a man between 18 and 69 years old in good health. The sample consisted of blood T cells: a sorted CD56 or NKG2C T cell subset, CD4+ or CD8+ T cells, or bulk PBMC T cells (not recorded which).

The CDR3 reads CASRSGTRQETQYF. V usage is TRBV2 and J usage is TRBJ2-5; lacking DNA, the TRBD2 call made by TCRdb goes unchecked. The CDR3 totals 14 residues. CDR1 is SNHLY and CDR2 is FYNNEI in the germline V gene.